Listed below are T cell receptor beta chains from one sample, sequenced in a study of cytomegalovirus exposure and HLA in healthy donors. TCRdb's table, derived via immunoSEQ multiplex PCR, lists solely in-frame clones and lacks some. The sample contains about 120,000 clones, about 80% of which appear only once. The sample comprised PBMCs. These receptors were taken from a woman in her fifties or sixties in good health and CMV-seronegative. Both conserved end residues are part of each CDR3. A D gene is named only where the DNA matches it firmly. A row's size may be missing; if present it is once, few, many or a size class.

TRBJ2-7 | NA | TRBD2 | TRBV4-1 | CASVRWRGVYEQYF | TGCGCCAGCGTCCGTTGGCGGGGGGTCTACGAGCAGTACTTC
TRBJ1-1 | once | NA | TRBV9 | CASSRGLGTEAFF | TGTGCCAGCAGCAGGGGTTTAGGCACTGAAGCTTTCTTT
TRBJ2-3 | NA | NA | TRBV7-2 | CASSFDPTSTDTQYF | TGTGCCAGCAGCTTTGACCCGACTAGCACAGATACGCAGTATTTT
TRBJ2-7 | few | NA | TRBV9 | CASSPELDSPEQYF | TGTGCCAGCAGCCCAGAGCTTGACAGTCCCGAGCAGTACTTC
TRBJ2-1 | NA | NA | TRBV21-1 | CASSTIQVSNEQFF | TGTGCCAGCAGCACGATTCAGGTGTCCAATGAGCAGTTCTTC
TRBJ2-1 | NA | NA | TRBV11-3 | CASSLGTHNEQFF | TGTGCCAGCAGCTTAGGGACTCACAATGAGCAGTTCTTC
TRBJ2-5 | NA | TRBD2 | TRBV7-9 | CASSLSRLAGDATQYF | TGTGCCAGCAGCTTATCCCGGCTAGCGGGAGACGCGACCCAGTACTTC
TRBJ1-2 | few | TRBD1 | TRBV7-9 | CASSFTGGGDGYTF | TGTGCCAGCAGCTTTACAGGGGGGGGCGATGGCTACACCTTC
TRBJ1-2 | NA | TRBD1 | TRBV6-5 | CASSRQGTYGYTF | TGTGCCAGCAGTCGACAGGGCACCTATGGCTACACCTTC
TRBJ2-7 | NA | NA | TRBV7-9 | CASSLGGRGNEQYF | TGTGCCAGCAGCTTAGGAGGGAGAGGCAACGAGCAGTACTTC
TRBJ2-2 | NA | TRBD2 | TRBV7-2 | CASSLVQAGANTGELFF | TGTGCCAGCAGCTTAGTGCAGGCGGGAGCGAACACCGGGGAGCTGTTTTTT
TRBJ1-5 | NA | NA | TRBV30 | CAWGRDSNQPQHF | TGTGCCTGGGGCAGGGATAGCAATCAGCCCCAGCATTTT
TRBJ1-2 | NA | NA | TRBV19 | CASSIVGSDYGYTF | TGTGCCAGTAGTATAGTCGGGTCGGACTATGGCTACACCTTC
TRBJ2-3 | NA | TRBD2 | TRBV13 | CASSLGLMASGIGKADTQYF | TGTGCCAGCAGCTTAGGCCTGATGGCTAGCGGGATAGGTAAAGCAGATACGCAGTATTTT
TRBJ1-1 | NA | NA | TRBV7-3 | CASSFEVIGAEAFF | TGTGCCAGCAGCTTTGAGGTAATAGGCGCTGAAGCTTTCTTT
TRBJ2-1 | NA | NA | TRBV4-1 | CASSQEPAYNEQFF | TGCGCCAGCAGCCAAGAACCGGCCTACAATGAGCAGTTCTTC
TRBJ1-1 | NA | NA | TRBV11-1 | CASSSRGGVQAFF | TGTGCCAGCAGCTCCCGGGGGGGGGTACAGGCTTTCTTT
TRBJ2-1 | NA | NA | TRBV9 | CASSVALPSSSYNEQFF | TGTGCCAGCAGCGTAGCCCTTCCATCCAGCTCCTACAATGAGCAGTTCTTC
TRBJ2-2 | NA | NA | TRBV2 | CASMASLNTGELFF | TGTGCCAGCATGGCTAGTCTGAACACCGGGGAGCTGTTTTTT
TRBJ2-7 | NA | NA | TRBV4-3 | CASSPQTGTVGGVRYF | TGCGCCAGCAGCCCCCAGACAGGGACCGTGGGAGGAGTACGGTACTTC
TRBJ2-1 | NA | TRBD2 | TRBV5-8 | CASSLYSGGYNEQFF | TGTGCCAGCAGCTTATATAGCGGGGGATACAATGAGCAGTTCTTC
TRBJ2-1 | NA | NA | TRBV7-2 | CASSMTSNEQFF | TGTGCCAGCAGCATGACTTCGAATGAGCAGTTCTTC
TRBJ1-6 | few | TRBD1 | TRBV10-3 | CAISDGRGDSPLHF | TGTGCCATCAGTGATGGCAGGGGGGATTCACCCCTCCACTTT